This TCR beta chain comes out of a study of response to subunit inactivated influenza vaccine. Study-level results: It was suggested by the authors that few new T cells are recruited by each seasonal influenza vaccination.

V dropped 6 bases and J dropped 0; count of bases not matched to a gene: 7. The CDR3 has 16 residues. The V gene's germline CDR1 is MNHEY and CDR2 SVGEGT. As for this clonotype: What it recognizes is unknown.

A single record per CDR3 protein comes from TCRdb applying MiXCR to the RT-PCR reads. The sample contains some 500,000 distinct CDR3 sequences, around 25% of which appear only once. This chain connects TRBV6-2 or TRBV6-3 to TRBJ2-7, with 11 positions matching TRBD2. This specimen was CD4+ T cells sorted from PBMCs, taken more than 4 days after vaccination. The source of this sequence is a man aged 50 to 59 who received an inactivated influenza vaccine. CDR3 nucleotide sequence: TGTGCCAGCAGAACTCCACTAGCGGGGGTCTCCTACGAGCAGTACTTC. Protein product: CASRTPLAGVSYEQYF.